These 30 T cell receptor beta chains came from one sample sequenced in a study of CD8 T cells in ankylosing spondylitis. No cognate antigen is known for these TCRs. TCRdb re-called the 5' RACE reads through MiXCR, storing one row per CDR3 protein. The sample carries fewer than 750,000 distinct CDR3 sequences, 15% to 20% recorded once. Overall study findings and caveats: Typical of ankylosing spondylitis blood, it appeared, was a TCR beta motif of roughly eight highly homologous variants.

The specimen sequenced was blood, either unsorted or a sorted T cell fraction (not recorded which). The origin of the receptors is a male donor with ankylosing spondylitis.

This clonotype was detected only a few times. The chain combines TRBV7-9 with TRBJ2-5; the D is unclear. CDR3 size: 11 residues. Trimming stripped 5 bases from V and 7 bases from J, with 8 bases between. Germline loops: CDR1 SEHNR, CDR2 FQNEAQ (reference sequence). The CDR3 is CASSPHVTQYF. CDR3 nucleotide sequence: TGTGCCAGCAGCCCCCACGTGACCCAGTACTTC. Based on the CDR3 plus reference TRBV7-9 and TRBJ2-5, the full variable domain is DTGVSQNPRHKITKRGQNVTFRCDPISEHNRLYWYRQTLGQGPEFLTYFQNEAQLEKSRLLSDRFSAERPKGSFSTLEIQRTEQGDSAMYLCASSPHVTQYFGPGTRLLVL.

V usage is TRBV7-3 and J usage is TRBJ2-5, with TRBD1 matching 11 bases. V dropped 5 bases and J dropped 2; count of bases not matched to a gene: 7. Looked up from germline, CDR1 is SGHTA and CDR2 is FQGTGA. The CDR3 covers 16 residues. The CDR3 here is CASSDRGQGVQETQYF. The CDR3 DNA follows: TGTGCCAGCAGCGACCGGGGACAGGGGGTTCAAGAGACCCAGTACTTC.

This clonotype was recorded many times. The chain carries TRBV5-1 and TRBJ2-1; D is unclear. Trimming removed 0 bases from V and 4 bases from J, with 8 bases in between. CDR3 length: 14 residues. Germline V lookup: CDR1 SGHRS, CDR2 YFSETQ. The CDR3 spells CASSLDRTYNEQFF. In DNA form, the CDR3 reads TGCGCCAGCAGCTTGGACAGAACTTACAATGAGCAGTTCTTC.

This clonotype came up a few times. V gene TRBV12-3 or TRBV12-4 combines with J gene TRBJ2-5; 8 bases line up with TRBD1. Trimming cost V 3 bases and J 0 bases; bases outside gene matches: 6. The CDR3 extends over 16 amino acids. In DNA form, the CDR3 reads TGTGCCAGCAGTTTTTTAGGGGACAGGTACCAAGAGACCCAGTACTTC. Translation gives CASSFLGDRYQETQYF.

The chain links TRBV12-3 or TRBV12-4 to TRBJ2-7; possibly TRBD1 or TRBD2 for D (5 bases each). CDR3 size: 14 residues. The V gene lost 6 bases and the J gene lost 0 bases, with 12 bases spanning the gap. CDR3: CASRPGTVSYEQYF. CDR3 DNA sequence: TGTGCCAGCAGACCCGGGACCGTCTCCTACGAGCAGTACTTC.

Here the CDR3 reads CSVDTENTEAFF. In DNA form, the CDR3 reads TGCAGCGTTGATACAGAGAACACTGAAGCTTTCTTT. The V gene is TRBV29-1, the J gene TRBJ1-1; D unresolved. Germline V gene lookup returns CDR1 SQVTM and CDR2 ANQGSEA. Deletions cut 3 bases from V and 1 base from J, with 6 bases between. This CDR3 is built from 12 residues.

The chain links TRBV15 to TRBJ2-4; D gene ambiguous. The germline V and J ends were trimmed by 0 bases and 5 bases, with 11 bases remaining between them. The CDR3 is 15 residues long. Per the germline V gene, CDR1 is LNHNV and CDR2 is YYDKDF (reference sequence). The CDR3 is CATSRDGITQNIQYF. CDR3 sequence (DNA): TGTGCCACCAGCAGAGATGGGATTACGCAAAACATTCAGTACTTC.

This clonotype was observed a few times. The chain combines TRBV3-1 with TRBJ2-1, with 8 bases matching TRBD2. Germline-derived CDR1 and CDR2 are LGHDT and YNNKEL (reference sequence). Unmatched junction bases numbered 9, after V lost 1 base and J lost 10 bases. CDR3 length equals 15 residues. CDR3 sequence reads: CASSQGSGLAGEQFF. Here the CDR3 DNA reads TGTGCCAGCAGCCAAGGTTCCGGACTAGCAGGGGAGCAGTTCTTC.

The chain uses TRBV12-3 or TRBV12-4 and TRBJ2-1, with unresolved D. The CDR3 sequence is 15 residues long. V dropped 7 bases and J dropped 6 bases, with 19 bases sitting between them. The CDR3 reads CASTPPLGVVNEQFF. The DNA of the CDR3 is TGTGCCAGCACTCCACCGCTAGGTGTTGTCAATGAGCAGTTCTTC.

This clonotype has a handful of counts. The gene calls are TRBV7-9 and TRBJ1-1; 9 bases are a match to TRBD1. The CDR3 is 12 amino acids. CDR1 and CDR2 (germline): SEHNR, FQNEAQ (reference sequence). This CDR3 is CASGQGSTEAFF. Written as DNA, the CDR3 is TGTGCGAGTGGACAGGGGTCCACTGAAGCTTTCTTT.

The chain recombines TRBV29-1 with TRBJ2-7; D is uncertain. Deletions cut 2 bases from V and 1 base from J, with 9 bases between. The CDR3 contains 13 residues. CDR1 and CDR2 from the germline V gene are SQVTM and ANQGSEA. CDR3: CSVETSNSYEQYF. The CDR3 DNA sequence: TGCAGCGTTGAAACTTCCAATTCCTACGAGCAGTACTTC.

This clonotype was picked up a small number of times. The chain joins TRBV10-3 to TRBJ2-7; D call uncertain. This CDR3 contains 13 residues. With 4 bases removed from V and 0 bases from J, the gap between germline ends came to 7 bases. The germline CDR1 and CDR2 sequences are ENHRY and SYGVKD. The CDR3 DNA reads TGTGCCATCAGTGCGCTAAACTCCTACGAGCAGTACTTC. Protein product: CAISALNSYEQYF.

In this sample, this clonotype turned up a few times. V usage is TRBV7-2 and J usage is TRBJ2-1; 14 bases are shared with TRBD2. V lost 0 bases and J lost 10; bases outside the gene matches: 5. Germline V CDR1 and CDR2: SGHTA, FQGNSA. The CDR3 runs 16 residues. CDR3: CASSLAGTSGSGEQFF. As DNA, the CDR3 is TGTGCCAGCAGCTTAGCGGGGACTAGCGGGAGCGGGGAGCAGTTCTTC.

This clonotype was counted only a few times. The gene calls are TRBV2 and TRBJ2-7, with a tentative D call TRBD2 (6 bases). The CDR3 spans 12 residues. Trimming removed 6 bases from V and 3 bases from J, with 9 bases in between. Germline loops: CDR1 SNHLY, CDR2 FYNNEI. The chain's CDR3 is CASRGGVYEQYF. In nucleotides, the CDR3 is TGTGCCAGCAGGGGAGGAGTCTACGAGCAGTACTTC.

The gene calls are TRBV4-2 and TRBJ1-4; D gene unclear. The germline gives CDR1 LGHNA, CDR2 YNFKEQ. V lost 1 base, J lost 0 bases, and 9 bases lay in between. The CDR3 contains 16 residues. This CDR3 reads CASSQGGSATNEKLFF. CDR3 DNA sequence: TGTGCCAGCAGCCAAGGTGGCAGTGCAACTAATGAAAAACTGTTTTTT.

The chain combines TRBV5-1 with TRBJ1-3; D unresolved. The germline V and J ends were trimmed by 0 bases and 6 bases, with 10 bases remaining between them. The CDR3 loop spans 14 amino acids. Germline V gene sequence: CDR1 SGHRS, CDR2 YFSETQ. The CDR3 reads CASSLGYGENTIYF. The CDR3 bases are TGCGCCAGCAGCTTGGGCTATGGAGAAAACACCATATATTTT.

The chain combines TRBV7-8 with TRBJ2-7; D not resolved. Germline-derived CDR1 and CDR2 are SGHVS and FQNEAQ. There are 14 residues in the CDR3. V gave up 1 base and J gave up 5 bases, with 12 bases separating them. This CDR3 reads CASSLGQDQDEQYF. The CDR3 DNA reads TGTGCCAGCAGCTTAGGCCAGGACCAGGACGAGCAGTACTTC.

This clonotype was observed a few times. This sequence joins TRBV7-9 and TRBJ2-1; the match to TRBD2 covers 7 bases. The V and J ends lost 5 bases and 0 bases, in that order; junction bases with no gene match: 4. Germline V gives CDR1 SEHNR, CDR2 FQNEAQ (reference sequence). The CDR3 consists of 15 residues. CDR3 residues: CASSKGDYSYNEQFF. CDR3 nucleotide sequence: TGTGCCAGCAGCAAAGGGGACTACTCCTACAATGAGCAGTTCTTC. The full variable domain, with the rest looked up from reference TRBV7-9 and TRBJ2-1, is DTGVSQNPRHKITKRGQNVTFRCDPISEHNRLYWYRQTLGQGPEFLTYFQNEAQLEKSRLLSDRFSAERPKGSFSTLEIQRTEQGDSAMYLCASSKGDYSYNEQFFGPGTRLTVL.

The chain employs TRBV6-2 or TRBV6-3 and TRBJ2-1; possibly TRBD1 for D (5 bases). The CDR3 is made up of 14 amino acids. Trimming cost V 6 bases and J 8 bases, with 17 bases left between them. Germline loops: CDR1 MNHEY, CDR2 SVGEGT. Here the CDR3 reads CASSAPKRGHEQFF. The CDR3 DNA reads TGTGCCAGCAGCGCACCTAAAAGGGGCCATGAGCAGTTCTTC.

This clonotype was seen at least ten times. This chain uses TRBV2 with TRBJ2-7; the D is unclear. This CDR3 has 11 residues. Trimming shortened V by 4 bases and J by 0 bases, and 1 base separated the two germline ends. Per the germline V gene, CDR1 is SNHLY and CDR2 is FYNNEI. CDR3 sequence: CASSASYEQYF. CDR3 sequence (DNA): TGTGCCAGCAGTGCCTCCTACGAGCAGTACTTC.

The CDR3 region is CASSLWGTEKLFF. CDR3 DNA: TGTGCCAGCAGCTTGTGGGGAACGGAAAAACTGTTTTTT. The rearrangement joins TRBV5-5 to TRBJ1-4; D remains ambiguous. Trimming left V 1 base short and J 8 bases short, with 9 bases between. Germline V gives CDR1 SGHKS, CDR2 YYEKEE (reference sequence). This CDR3 has 13 amino acids.

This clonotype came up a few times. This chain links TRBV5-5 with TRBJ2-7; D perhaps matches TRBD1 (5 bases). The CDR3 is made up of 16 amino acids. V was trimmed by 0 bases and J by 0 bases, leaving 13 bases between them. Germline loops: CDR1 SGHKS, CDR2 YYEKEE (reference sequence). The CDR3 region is CASSLAAGLNSYEQYF. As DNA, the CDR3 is TGTGCCAGCAGCTTGGCCGCAGGGTTGAACTCCTACGAGCAGTACTTC. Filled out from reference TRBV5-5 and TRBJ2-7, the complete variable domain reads DAGVTQSPTHLIKTRGQQVTLRCSPISGHKSVSWYQQVLGQGPQFIFQYYEKEERGRGNFPDRFSARQFPNYSSELNVNALLLGDSALYLCASSLAAGLNSYEQYFGPGTRLTVT.

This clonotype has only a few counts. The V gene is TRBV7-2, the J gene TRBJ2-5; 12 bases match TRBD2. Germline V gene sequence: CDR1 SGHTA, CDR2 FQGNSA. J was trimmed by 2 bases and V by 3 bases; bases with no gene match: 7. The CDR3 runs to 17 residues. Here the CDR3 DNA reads TGTGCCAGCAGCTTTAAGACTAGCGGGAGCCCACAAGAGACCCAGTACTTC. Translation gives CASSFKTSGSPQETQYF.

The CDR3 nucleotides are TGTGCCAGCAGTGAATTAGCGGGAATAGACGGGGAGCTGTTTTTT. It specifies CASSELAGIDGELFF. This chain connects TRBV25-1 to TRBJ2-2; 8 bases line up with TRBD2. CDR1 is MGHDK and CDR2 is SYGVNS in the germline V gene. Germline trimming cut 1 base from V and 7 bases from J; bases unmatched to any gene: 5. The CDR3 is 15 amino acids.

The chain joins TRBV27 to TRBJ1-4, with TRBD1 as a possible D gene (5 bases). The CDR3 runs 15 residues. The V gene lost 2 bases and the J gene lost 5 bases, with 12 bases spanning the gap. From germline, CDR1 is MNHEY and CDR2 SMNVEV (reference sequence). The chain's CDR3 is CASSLGGFTNEKLFF. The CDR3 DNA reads TGTGCCAGCAGTTTAGGGGGGTTCACGAATGAAAAACTGTTTTTT.

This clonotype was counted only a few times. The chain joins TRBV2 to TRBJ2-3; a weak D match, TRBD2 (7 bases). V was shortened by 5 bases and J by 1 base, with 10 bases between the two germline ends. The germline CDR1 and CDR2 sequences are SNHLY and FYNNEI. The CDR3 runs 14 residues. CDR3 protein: CASSWGGRTDTQYF. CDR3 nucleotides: TGTGCCAGCAGTTGGGGGGGCCGCACAGATACGCAGTATTTT.

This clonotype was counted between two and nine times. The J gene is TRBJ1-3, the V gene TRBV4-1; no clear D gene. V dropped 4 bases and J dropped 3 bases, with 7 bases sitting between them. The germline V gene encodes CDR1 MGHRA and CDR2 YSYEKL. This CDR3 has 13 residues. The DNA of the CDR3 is TGCGCCAGCAGCCCATTCTTTGGAAACACCATATATTTT. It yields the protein CASSPFFGNTIYF.

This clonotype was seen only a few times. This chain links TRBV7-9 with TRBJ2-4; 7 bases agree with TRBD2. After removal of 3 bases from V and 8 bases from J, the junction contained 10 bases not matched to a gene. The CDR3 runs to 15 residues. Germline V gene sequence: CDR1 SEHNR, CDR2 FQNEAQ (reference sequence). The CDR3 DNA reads TGTGCCAGCAGCTTCGATGGACTAGAAGAACACATTCAGTACTTC. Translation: CASSFDGLEEHIQYF.

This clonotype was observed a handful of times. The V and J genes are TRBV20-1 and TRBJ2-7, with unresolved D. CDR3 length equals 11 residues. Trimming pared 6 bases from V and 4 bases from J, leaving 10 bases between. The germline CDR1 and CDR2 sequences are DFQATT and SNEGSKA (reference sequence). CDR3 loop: CSAPLAYEQYF. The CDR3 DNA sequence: TGCAGTGCCCCCTTAGCTTACGAGCAGTACTTC.

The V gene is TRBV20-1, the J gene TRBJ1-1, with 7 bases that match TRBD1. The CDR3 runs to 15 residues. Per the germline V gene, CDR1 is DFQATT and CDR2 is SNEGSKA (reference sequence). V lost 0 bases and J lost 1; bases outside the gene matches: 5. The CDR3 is CSARDVGGSNTEAFF. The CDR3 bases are TGCAGTGCTAGAGATGTAGGGGGCTCGAACACTGAAGCTTTCTTT.